This T cell receptor (beta chain) originates from a study of T cell repertoires in cytomegalovirus infection. Turning to the study itself: From public TCR beta signatures came an indication of both CMV infection and matching HLA type.

This clonotype was picked up a small number of times. Its specificity is unknown. Study-wide points: The study found HLA-C-restricted CMV-specific TCR beta clonotypes dominating the ex vivo response. Adding up the frequency of public TCR beta families identified people who carried CMV plus the relevant HLA.

TCRdb independently ran MiXCR on the reads; one entry per CDR3 protein. The sample records hundreds of thousands of distinct CDR3 sequences, 33% being singletons. This TCR was sampled from a human donor in good health (CMV status not recorded). Some clones in this sample may be carry-over from other donors' samples. The sample in question was cultured PBMCs, obtained from culture after CMV antigen stimulation.

The CDR3 sequence: CASSLSLLTSNTGELFF. CDR3 bases: TGTGCCAGCAGTTTATCGCTTCTCACGTCGAACACCGGGGAGCTGTTTTTT. This rearrangement joins TRBV27 to TRBJ2-2; D gene ambiguous. The germline V gene has CDR1 MNHEY and CDR2 SMNVEV (reference sequence). V was pared by 0 bases and J by 0 bases, with 11 bases between. This CDR3 has 17 amino acids.